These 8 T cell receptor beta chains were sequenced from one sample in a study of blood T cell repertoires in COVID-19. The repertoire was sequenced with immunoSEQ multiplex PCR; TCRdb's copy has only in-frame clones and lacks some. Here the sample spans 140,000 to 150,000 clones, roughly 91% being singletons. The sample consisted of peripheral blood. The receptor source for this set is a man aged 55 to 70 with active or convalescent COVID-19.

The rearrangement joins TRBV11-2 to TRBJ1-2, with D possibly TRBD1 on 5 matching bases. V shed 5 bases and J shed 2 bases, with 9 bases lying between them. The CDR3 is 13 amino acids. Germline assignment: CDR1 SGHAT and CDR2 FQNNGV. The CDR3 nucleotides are TGTGCCAGCAGCCCTGACAGAAACTATGGCTACACCTTC. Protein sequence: CASSPDRNYGYTF.

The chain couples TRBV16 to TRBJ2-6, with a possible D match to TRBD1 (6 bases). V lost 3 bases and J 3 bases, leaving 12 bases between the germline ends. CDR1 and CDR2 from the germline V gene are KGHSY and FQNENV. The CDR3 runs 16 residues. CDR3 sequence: CASSHSRGDGANVLTF. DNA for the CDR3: TGTGCCAGCAGCCATAGCAGGGGTGATGGGGCCAACGTCCTGACTTTC.

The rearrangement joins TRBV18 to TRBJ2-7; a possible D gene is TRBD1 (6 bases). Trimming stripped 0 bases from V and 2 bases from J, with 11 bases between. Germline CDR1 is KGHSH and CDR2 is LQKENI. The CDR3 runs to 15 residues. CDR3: CASSPPGRGTYEQYF. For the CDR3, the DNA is TGTGCCAGCTCACCACCGGGCAGGGGCACCTACGAGCAGTACTTC.

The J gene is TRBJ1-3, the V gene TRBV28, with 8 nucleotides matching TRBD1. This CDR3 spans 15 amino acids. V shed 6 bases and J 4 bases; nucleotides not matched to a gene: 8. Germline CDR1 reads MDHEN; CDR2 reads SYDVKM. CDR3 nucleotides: TGTGCCAGCAGCCCGACAGGGGCGCCCGGAAACACCATATATTTT. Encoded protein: CASSPTGAPGNTIYF.

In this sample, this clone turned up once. The CDR3 DNA follows: TGTGCCAGCAGTCCCCGAGGTGGTCGGAATAGCAATCAGCCCCAGCATTTT. This codes for CASSPRGGRNSNQPQHF. This sequence joins TRBV27 and TRBJ1-5; D not resolved. V lost 5 bases and J lost 0, with 17 bases in between. The CDR3 has 17 amino acids. Germline values: CDR1 MNHEY, CDR2 SMNVEV (reference sequence).

In nucleotides, the CDR3 is TGTGCCAGCAGTTACTCGGGACAGATAAGCAATCAGCCCCAGCATTTT. It yields the protein CASSYSGQISNQPQHF. The gene calls are TRBV6-5 and TRBJ1-5, with 7 bases identical to TRBD1. J was trimmed by 1 base and V by 0 bases; bases with no gene match: 3. Germline V gives CDR1 MNHEY, CDR2 SVGAGI. The CDR3 extends over 16 amino acids.

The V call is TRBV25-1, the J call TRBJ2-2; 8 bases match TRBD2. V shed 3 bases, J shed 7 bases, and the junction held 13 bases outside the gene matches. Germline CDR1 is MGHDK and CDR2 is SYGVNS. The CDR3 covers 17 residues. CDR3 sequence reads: CASSDAGRAPGIGELFF. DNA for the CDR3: TGTGCCAGCAGTGATGCCGGGAGGGCCCCGGGGATCGGGGAGCTGTTTTTT.

The CDR3 DNA reads TGTGCCAGCAGGACGACAGGGGGCGGTGAAGCTTTCTTT. Amino acid sequence: CASRTTGGGEAFF. The rearrangement uses TRBV12-3 or TRBV12-4 and TRBJ1-1; 10 bases agree with TRBD1. The CDR3 is 13 residues long. Unmatched junction bases numbered 5, after V lost 6 bases and J lost 7 bases.